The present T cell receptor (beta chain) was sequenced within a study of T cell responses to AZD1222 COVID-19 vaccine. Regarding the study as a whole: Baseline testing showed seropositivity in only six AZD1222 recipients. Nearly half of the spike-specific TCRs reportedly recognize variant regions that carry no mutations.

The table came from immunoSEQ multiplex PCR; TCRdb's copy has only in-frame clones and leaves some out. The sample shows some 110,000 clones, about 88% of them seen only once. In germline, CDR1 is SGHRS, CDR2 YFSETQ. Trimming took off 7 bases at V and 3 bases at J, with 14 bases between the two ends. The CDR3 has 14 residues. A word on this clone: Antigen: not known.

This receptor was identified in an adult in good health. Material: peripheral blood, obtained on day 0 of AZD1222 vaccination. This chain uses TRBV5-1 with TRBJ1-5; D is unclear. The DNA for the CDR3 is TGCGCCAGCGCCCCAGACCCGTCCAATCAGCCCCAGCATTTT. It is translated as CASAPDPSNQPQHF.